The present T cell receptor (beta chain) was sequenced within a study of cytomegalovirus exposure and HLA in healthy donors listed by TCRdb under 2017. In terms of the full investigation: An earlier analysis of roughly 570 of the donors reported around 280 Gb of sequence data and 117 million unique TCR beta sequences obtained from some 170 million T cells. An early release that covered 500 to 800 HLA-typed donors contained 250 to 350 gigabases of sequencing data and tens of millions of unique TCR sequences. Among the 398 genotyped donors, approximately 77% belonged to the genetic ancestry cluster associated with self-reported Caucasian donors. The study aimed to test whether signatures of past pathogen exposure could be identified by cataloging public T cell receptors. Using immunosequencing, the study profiled T cell repertoires from some 670 subjects and related those repertoires to cytomegalovirus serostatus. Besides the first cohort of around 670 subjects, a separate validation cohort made up of over a hundred different subjects was used. High-throughput TCR immunosequencing, statistical association of individual TCRs with disease status, and machine learning were combined to predict cytomegalovirus infection status. A later analysis re-analyzed previously published TCR beta repertoires from roughly 630 donors and added high-resolution HLA genotyping to study TCR occurrence patterns. Rather than drawing on any new phenotypic data, the later analysis identified candidate immune exposures from TCR beta sequences and the way those sequences occurred across donors. In an earlier analysis of a few hundred of the donors, high-throughput TCR beta sequencing was used to judge whether each TCR beta V gene segment behaved as functional or pseudogenic. Donor age, sex, ethnicity and CMV serostatus were compiled alongside the repertoire data. In a later genetic analysis, genome-wide SNP genotypes for about 55% of the 666 donors were used, and that subset was treated as a discovery cohort. All discovery cohort repertoires had been generated using a single sequencing platform. HLA typing covered class I and class II loci at four-digit resolution. Typing coverage varied by locus: 629-630 donors for A, B, C, DRB1 and DQB1; roughly 510 for DQA1; some 610 for DPA1; under 490 for DPB1. About five DR-DQ haplotypes were handled as single units for association and clustering because linkage in the cohort was strong. Across around 400 genotyped donors of the cohort, an average of about 200,000 unique TCR beta nucleotide sequences per donor were sequenced, and approximately 17% of those sequences were non-productive. Study-wide conclusions, independent of this receptor: Only TCR beta chains were sequenced in this cohort, and the absence of alpha or paired-chain data limited detectable features. It was suggested by the authors that the approach could potentially be generalized to other disease states and immunological phenotypes. A later genetic analysis reported fewer N-insertions in productive TCRs among donors in an Asian-associated ancestry cluster than the approximately 700-donor mean. A cluster of highly shared sequence variants was judged likely to represent a technical artifact of the sequencing pipeline. In a later analysis, HLA-associated TCR beta chains were found to be more clonally expanded and to have lower generation probabilities than equally common non-associated chains. An association between a missense DCLRE1C variant and V-gene and J-gene trimming of TCR beta chains was found in a later genetic analysis and replicated in an independent cohort. Strong co-occurrence of HLA alleles, especially DR and DQ, made assigning TCR associations to individual alleles difficult. A few of the identified cytomegalovirus-associated TCR beta chains were confirmed in vitro to be specific for cytomegalovirus antigens. For the cohort, immune exposure information was limited to CMV serostatus. Most TCR sequences were observed very rarely across donors, whereas some public TCRs were present in many individuals. In a later analysis, TCR association rates were found to vary across HLA loci, with the most associated TCRs seen for DRB1 alleles and the fewest for HLA-C alleles. Linkage disequilibrium might explain the correlated functional status among segregating V segments, but an unknown experimental factor could not be ruled out. A further reported finding was that TCR beta sequences accurately predicted the HLA-A and HLA-B alleles for most subjects in the first cohort. HLA typing was unavailable for some donors at each locus, so association tests used only the typed subset. Some IMGT-functional V segments, including TRBV6-2 and TRBV6-3, could not be told apart with the 87-base-pair reads, so those segments were excluded. Specific HLA alleles were associated with more than 15,000 TCR beta sequences at a false discovery rate of 0.05 in a later analysis. Some 16 rarely observed V segments, including chromosome 9 orphons, were excluded from the earlier analysis of a few hundred of the donors because counts were too low. The classifier was reported to diagnose cytomegalovirus status with high specificity and sensitivity in both the original and validation cohorts. According to a later analysis, parvovirus B19, influenza, CMV and Epstein-Barr virus appeared linked to several top co-occurrence clusters. A later analysis found that most CMV-associated TCR beta chains appeared HLA-restricted, with HLA associations seemingly driven largely by CMV exposure. Roughly uniform sequencing depth across donors was assumed in presence/absence analyses, although this assumption may not hold. In the study, around 150 TCR beta chains were listed as associated with cytomegalovirus. An earlier analysis of around 540 of the donors showed that most TCR beta V segments appeared in productive rearrangements either about 87% or about 30% of the time, which broadly matched IMGT annotations.

As concerns this clone: Its antigen target is currently unknown. Per-base quality was not reported, and no clone a single base away is much larger than it.

The cohort was made up of 666 healthy bone marrow donors. All cohort members were sampled while nominally healthy, although unrecorded immune exposures were likely present. The donor was CMV seronegative and belonged to the group of approximately 320 seronegative cohort members. A peripheral blood sample was provided by each donor, and peripheral blood mononuclear cells were used for TCR beta sequencing. The Qiagen DNeasy Blood Extraction Kit was used to extract genomic DNA from the blood cell samples. Library construction relied on the immunoSEQ multiplex PCR assay. For the multiplex PCR, a mixture combining 60 forward primers for TCR Vbeta segments and 13 reverse primers for TCR Jbeta segments was used. Amplification of the CDR3 region of rearranged TCR beta genes was performed with a multiplex PCR assay on genomic DNA. Amplified TCR beta libraries were sequenced as 87-base-pair reads on the Illumina HiSeq System. As for the original processing: A later analysis tallied about 77 million unique TCR beta chains across the 600 to 700 repertoires, and roughly 11 million of those chains were shared by two or more donors. To remove PCR and sequencing errors, raw reads were error-corrected and collapsed into unique sequences using a nearest-neighbor algorithm that merged closely related sequences. CDR3 sequences were aligned to IMGT reference sequences to assign V, D and J gene segments. For a sequence to be retained, a match of at least six nucleotides to both a V gene segment and a J gene segment was required. Rearrangements were called productive when the CDR3 lacked stop codons and stayed in frame with V and J; all others were non-productive. CDR3 was defined by IMGT convention, running from the second conserved V-encoded cysteine to the conserved J-encoded phenylalanine. The earlier analysis of about 590 of the donors excluded sequences that lacked an unambiguous match to a single V gene segment. An earlier analysis of 500 to 700 of the donors classified V segments as functional when productive rearrangements were above 56.7% and as segregating when the standard deviation between donors was above 5%. To diagnose cytomegalovirus status from the catalog of TCR beta chain sequences, a statistical classification framework was built. In a later analysis, TCR nucleotide sequences were compared against IMGT/GENE-DB human TR gene sequences so that V and J genes could be assigned. A later analysis assigned CDR3 sequences and most-parsimonious VDJ recombination scenarios with the TCRdist pipeline. In a later analysis, every TCR beta chain was defined by the combination of its CDR3 amino acid sequence and its V-gene family, and reads without a unique V-gene family were dropped. In a later analysis, 450 to 600 highly shared, low-generation-probability nucleotide sequences were removed to address suspected cross-contamination and a sequencing artifact. A later analysis calculated a clonal expansion index for each public chain from normalized within-repertoire ranks of inferred template counts. A later analysis computed generation probabilities with a VDJ recombination model fitted to out-of-frame rearrangements, and checked the results against IGoR. In a later analysis, hypergeometric tests were used to score TCR-TCR, TCR-HLA and TCR-CMV co-occurrence, with a repertoire-size bias correction applied to TCR pairs. False discovery rates were estimated in a later analysis by permuting HLA or CMV assignments 20 times. In a later analysis, co-occurring TCRs were grouped using DBSCAN, with TCRdist sequence similarity added in when clustering inside HLA-allele-positive subsets. Co-occurrence clustering excluded repertoires with fewer than 30,000 or more than 120,000 public chains, plus five with anomalous nucleotide sharing. This is the immuneACCESS table as TCRdb keeps it, with only in-frame sequences that have V and J called. A part of the clones is gone; compared with another copy, unresolved V genes explain less than half, and the rest is unexplained. Clone size and the V and J calls come from that table; the DNA yielded D and trimming. This sample has under 150,000 clones in its table, and 78% of those were observed once. The ten largest clones take up less than 2% of the sample.

The germline V gene provides CDR1 SGHVS and CDR2 FQNEAQ. Trimming accounts for 5 bases at V and 8 bases at J, while the number of junction bases matched to no gene is 8. Including cysteine and phenylalanine, the CDR3 has 16 amino acids. Only the CDR3 DNA is retained, 48 bases long and in frame from the first base. This sequence was found in a woman aged 40 to 49 in good health and CMV-seronegative. The chain joins TRBV7-8 to TRBJ1-6, with 11 bases matching TRBD1. The sample comprised PBMCs. The CDR3 here reads CASSAWGQGVYSPLHF. DNA sequence: TGTGCCAGCAGCGCATGGGGACAGGGGGTCTATTCACCCCTCCACTTT.